The 25 T cell receptor beta chains listed next were all sequenced from one sample in a study of blood T cell repertoires in COVID-19. This table comes from immunoSEQ multiplex PCR, and its TCRdb copy is limited to in-frame clones, with some not included. This table has some 370,000 clones, 70% to 90% appearing once. The sequencing input was peripheral blood. The source is a woman in her twenties or thirties with COVID-19, enrolled during active disease.

This sequence joins TRBV27 and TRBJ1-1; 9 nucleotides agree with TRBD1. Germline lookup yields CDR1 MNHEY and CDR2 SMNVEV (reference sequence). The trim removed 6 bases at V and 4 bases at J, leaving 9 bases unmatched. This CDR3 is 15 amino acids long. CDR3: CASSPPDRGGTEAFF. The DNA for the CDR3 is TGTGCCAGCAGCCCCCCGGACAGGGGTGGCACTGAAGCTTTCTTT.

This chain joins TRBV5-1 and TRBJ2-2; 7 nucleotides agree with TRBD1. J lost 5 bases, V lost 5 bases, and 0 bases had no gene match. The CDR3 length is 12 residues. Germline V gene lookup returns CDR1 SGHRS and CDR2 YFSETQ. The CDR3: CASRTGTGELFF. In DNA form, the CDR3 reads TGCGCCAGCAGGACAGGGACCGGGGAGCTGTTTTTT.

The chain carries TRBV30 and TRBJ1-1; D gene unclear. The V and J ends lost 4 bases and 2 bases respectively, with 26 bases between them. Germline lookup yields CDR1 GTSNPN and CDR2 SVGIG (reference sequence). The CDR3 is made up of 18 amino acids. The CDR3 nucleotides are TGTGCCTGGACTAATATCGGTTGGGCCTTAAGCACAAACACTGAAGCTTTCTTT. This encodes CAWTNIGWALSTNTEAFF.

This chain connects TRBV5-1 to TRBJ2-7; 9 bases are a match to TRBD1. Per the germline V gene, CDR1 is SGHRS and CDR2 is YFSETQ. The CDR3 spans 15 residues. The V and J ends lost 5 bases and 0 bases, in that order; junction bases with no gene match: 6. CDR3 region: CASRRTGVNSYEQYF. Written as DNA, the CDR3 is TGCGCCAGCAGGAGGACAGGGGTAAACTCCTACGAGCAGTACTTC.

This chain links TRBV29-1 with TRBJ1-2; D might be TRBD1 (5 bases). CDR3 length equals 13 residues. V gave up 2 bases and J gave up 7 bases, with 14 bases separating them. Per the germline V gene, CDR1 is SQVTM and CDR2 is ANQGSEA. The CDR3 nucleotides are TGCAGCGTTGAAAGAGACAGTTTTCTTGGCTACACCTTC. Its protein is CSVERDSFLGYTF.

The chain employs TRBV7-9 and TRBJ1-5; the D is unclear. The ends were cut back, 3 bases at V and 0 bases at J, with 9 bases in the middle. Germline values: CDR1 SEHNR, CDR2 FQNEAQ (reference sequence). The CDR3 consists of 15 residues. Here the CDR3 reads CASSFDNNSNQPQHF. CDR3 sequence (DNA): TGTGCCAGCAGCTTCGACAACAATAGCAATCAGCCCCAGCATTTT. The variable domain in full, completed from reference TRBV7-9 and TRBJ1-5, reads DTGVSQNPRHKITKRGQNVTFRCDPISEHNRLYWYRQTLGQGPEFLTYFQNEAQLEKSRLLSDRFSAERPKGSFSTLEIQRTEQGDSAMYLCASSFDNNSNQPQHFGDGTRLSIL.

The V and J genes are TRBV10-2 and TRBJ1-2; D is undetermined. Germline V lookup: CDR1 WSHSY, CDR2 SAAADI. V was shortened by 5 bases and J by 3 bases, with 10 bases between the two germline ends. The CDR3 contains 13 residues. CDR3 region: CASSRQADYGYTF. The CDR3 DNA reads TGCGCCAGCAGTCGCCAGGCTGACTATGGCTACACCTTC.

The chain is built from TRBV24-1 and TRBJ2-1, with unresolved D. Germline V lookup: CDR1 KGHDR, CDR2 SFDVKD. V was pared by 3 bases and J by 0 bases, with 8 bases between. The CDR3 length is 15 residues. In nucleotides, the CDR3 is TGTGCCACCAGTGATAACTGGAGCTCCTACAATGAGCAGTTCTTC. Translation: CATSDNWSSYNEQFF.

The chain joins TRBV19 to TRBJ1-5, with a weak D call TRBD1 (5 bases). Germline V gene lookup returns CDR1 LNHDA and CDR2 SQIVND (reference sequence). The CDR3 has 12 residues. Trimming left V 1 base short and J 9 bases short, with 7 bases between. The CDR3 protein is CASSIVQGPQHF. CDR3 in DNA: TGTGCCAGTAGTATAGTGCAGGGGCCCCAGCATTTT. The whole variable domain, remainder taken from reference TRBV19 and TRBJ1-5, is DGGITQSPKYLFRKEGQNVTLSCEQNLNHDAMYWYRQDPGQGLRLIYYSQIVNDFQKGDIAEGYSVSREKKESFPLTVTSAQKNPTAFYLCASSIVQGPQHFGDGTRLSIL.

This chain connects TRBV7-2 to TRBJ2-5; 15 bases are a match to TRBD2. V lost 4 bases to trimming and J lost 4 bases; unmatched junction nucleotides: 4. The CDR3 is 16 amino acids. From germline, CDR1 is SGHTA and CDR2 FQGNSA. This CDR3 reads CASSSGLAGGGETQYF. Here the CDR3 DNA reads TGTGCCAGCAGCTCCGGACTAGCGGGAGGGGGAGAGACCCAGTACTTC.

The chain joins TRBV9 to TRBJ1-1, with D possibly TRBD1 on 6 matching bases. V lost 5 bases, J lost 0 bases, and 11 bases lay in between. There are 14 residues in the CDR3. Germline V gene lookup returns CDR1 SGDLS and CDR2 YYNGEE. The DNA for the CDR3 is TGTGCCAGCAGTCCCGGGGACATGAACACTGAAGCTTTCTTT. Amino acids: CASSPGDMNTEAFF.

The rearrangement links TRBV7-6 to TRBJ2-7; 14 positions agree with TRBD2. V lost 5 bases to trimming and J lost 7 bases; unmatched junction nucleotides: 7. CDR3 size: 15 residues. Germline V lookup: CDR1 SGHVS, CDR2 FNYEAQ. CDR3 coding DNA: TGTGCCAGCAGCGCCGGGACTAGCGGGAGTTGGGAGCAGTACTTC. Encoded protein: CASSAGTSGSWEQYF.

In this sample, this clone turned up once. CDR3: CASSLAGLAHYNEQFF. In DNA, the CDR3 is TGTGCCAGCAGCTTAGCGGGACTAGCGCACTACAATGAGCAGTTCTTC. The rearrangement uses TRBV7-2 and TRBJ2-1; 10 nucleotides align to TRBD2. Germline V lookup: CDR1 SGHTA, CDR2 FQGNSA. The CDR3 consists of 16 residues. The ends lost 0 bases at V and 3 bases at J; junction bases unmatched: 2.

The rearrangement links TRBV7-3 to TRBJ2-2; D gene uncertain. CDR3 length equals 13 residues. Trimming left V 2 bases short and J 7 bases short, with 8 bases between. Germline V lookup: CDR1 SGHTA, CDR2 FQGTGA. DNA of the CDR3: TGTGCCAGCAGCTTAGAGTTGCGCGGGGAGCTGTTTTTT. Its protein product is CASSLELRGELFF. The complete variable domain, with remaining parts taken from reference TRBV7-3 and TRBJ2-2, reads GAGVSQTPSNKVTEKGKYVELRCDPISGHTALYWYRQSLGQGPEFLIYFQGTGAADDSGLPNDRFFAVRPEGSVSTLKIQRTERGDSAVYLCASSLELRGELFFGEGSRLTVL.

J is TRBJ2-2 and V is TRBV5-4; possibly TRBD2 for D (6 bases). The germline V gene encodes CDR1 SGHNT and CDR2 YYREEE (reference sequence). The CDR3 runs to 15 residues. V lost 6 bases and J 4 bases, leaving 16 bases between the germline ends. The CDR3 spells CASTSAGPGTGELFF. The DNA for the CDR3 is TGTGCCAGCACCTCGGCGGGGCCCGGCACCGGGGAGCTGTTTTTT.

The chain is built from TRBV6-5 and TRBJ2-1; 13 bases fit TRBD2. The germline V gene encodes CDR1 MNHEY and CDR2 SVGAGI. V gave up 4 bases and J gave up 9 bases; unmatched junction bases: 9. The CDR3 has 16 residues. CDR3 amino acids: CASSLGLAGVFGEQFF. As DNA, the CDR3 is TGTGCCAGCAGTTTAGGACTAGCGGGAGTTTTTGGTGAGCAGTTCTTC.

The chain combines TRBV27 with TRBJ2-1, with a possible D match to TRBD2 (7 bases). Germline CDR1 and CDR2: MNHEY and SMNVEV (reference sequence). The CDR3 is 17 amino acids. Deletions cut 2 bases from V and 2 bases from J, with 16 bases between. The CDR3 nucleotides are TGTGCCAGCAGTTTACCCGGGGGGACATTAGCCTACAATGAGCAGTTCTTC. This codes for CASSLPGGTLAYNEQFF.

This clone has just one count. As DNA, the CDR3 is TGTGCCAGCAGCAACCTAGCGGGAGGTGCAGATACGCAGTATTTT. This gives the protein CASSNLAGGADTQYF. The chain joins TRBV28 to TRBJ2-3; 11 bases map to TRBD2. The junction had 6 bases not matched to a gene; V was cut back by 6 bases and J by 4 bases. CDR1 MDHEN and CDR2 SYDVKM come from the germline V gene. The CDR3 has 15 residues.

The V and J genes are TRBV15 and TRBJ2-3; 7 bases map to TRBD2. This CDR3 is built from 15 residues. Germline loops: CDR1 LNHNV, CDR2 YYDKDF (reference sequence). V was pared by 0 bases and J by 5 bases, with 5 bases of the junction left unmatched. The CDR3 reads CATSRDGRVGDTQYF. As DNA, the CDR3 is TGTGCCACCAGCAGAGATGGGAGGGTGGGAGATACGCAGTATTTT.

The V and J genes are TRBV29-1 and TRBJ2-5, with unresolved D. Trimming removed 5 bases from V and 5 bases from J, with 15 bases in between. The CDR3 sequence is 13 residues long. Germline CDR1 SQVTM, CDR2 ANQGSEA. CDR3 protein: CSVSIPPGETQYF. CDR3 nucleotide sequence: TGCAGCGTTTCAATCCCCCCAGGCGAGACCCAGTACTTC. The full variable domain, in which reference TRBV29-1 and TRBJ2-5 provide the parts outside the CDR3, is SAVISQKPSRDICQRGTSLTIQCQVDSQVTMMFWYRQQPGQSLTLIATANQGSEATYESGFVIDKFPISRPNLTFSTLTVSNMSPEDSSIYLCSVSIPPGETQYFGPGTRLLVL.

This chain connects TRBV19 to TRBJ2-5, with 7 bases fitting TRBD2. This CDR3 spans 16 amino acids. Germline V gives CDR1 LNHDA, CDR2 SQIVND (reference sequence). Germline trimming cut 5 bases from V and 5 bases from J; bases unmatched to any gene: 14. In DNA, the CDR3 is TGTGCCAGTAGTTGGCGCGCTAGCGGAGGAAGGGAGACCCAGTACTTC. Translating gives CASSWRASGGRETQYF.

This clone was picked up a small number of times. The CDR3 sequence: CASSLVATYEQYF. CDR3 sequence (DNA): TGCGCCAGCAGCTTGGTAGCGACCTACGAGCAGTACTTC. The chain has TRBV5-1 and TRBJ2-7, with a tentative D call TRBD2 (5 bases). The germline CDR1 and CDR2 sequences are SGHRS and YFSETQ. Trimming cost V 0 bases and J 2 bases, with 6 bases left between them. CDR3 length: 13 amino acids.

The V call is TRBV9, the J call TRBJ1-1; the D is unclear. In germline, CDR1 is SGDLS, CDR2 YYNGEE. The CDR3 runs 16 residues. With 4 bases removed from V and 0 bases from J, the gap between germline ends came to 16 bases. The CDR3 nucleotides are TGTGCCAGCAGCCCTTCCCCCCAGATAATGAACACTGAAGCTTTCTTT. Amino acids: CASSPSPQIMNTEAFF.

V is TRBV12-3 or TRBV12-4 and J is TRBJ2-3; 11 nucleotides match TRBD2. V shed 4 bases and J 14 bases; nucleotides not matched to a gene: 8. The CDR3 length is 13 residues. CDR3 sequence (DNA): TGTGCCAGCAGTTCTGTAGCGGGAGGGCCCCTGTATTTT. Protein: CASSSVAGGPLYF.

The chain employs TRBV5-1 and TRBJ2-7, with TRBD1 matching over 8 bases. J lost 0 bases, V lost 5 bases, and 4 bases had no gene match. This CDR3 has 14 residues. Germline CDR1 SGHRS, CDR2 YFSETQ. CDR3 in DNA: TGCGCCAGCAGTGTGGACAGGGCCTCCTACGAGCAGTACTTC. It specifies CASSVDRASYEQYF.